This is a list of T cell receptor beta chains from one sample in a study of T cell clonotyping in hematopoietic cell transplantation. The table came from immunoSEQ multiplex PCR; TCRdb's copy has only in-frame clones and leaves some out. The sample contains more than 8,000 clones, around 90% of which appear only once. Sample: peripheral blood mononuclear cells, taken at the time of graft-versus-host disease after allogeneic stem cell transplant. These receptor sequences come from a male patient in his sixties who had an allogeneic stem cell transplant from a related donor, so the T cells may come from the graft donor. Some clones in this sample may be carry-over from other donors' samples. CDR3s include the opening cysteine and the closing phenylalanine or tryptophan. A D gene is named only where the DNA matches it firmly. A row's size may be missing; if present it is once, few, many or a size class.

CDR3nt | CDR3aa | v_gene | abundance | d_gene | j_gene
TGCGCCAGCAGCCTCCAGTGGGGACTAGCGGGCGAGGAAGAGACCCAGTACTTC | CASSLQWGLAGEEETQYF | TRBV5-1 | - | TRBD2 | TRBJ2-5
TGTGCCAGCAGCTCCGACAGAAGCAATCAGCCCCAGCATTTT | CASSSDRSNQPQHF | TRBV7-8 | - | - | TRBJ1-5
TGTGCCAGCAGCTTAGGGACAGGGGCCCCCTATGGCTACACCTTC | CASSLGTGAPYGYTF | TRBV11-3 | once | TRBD1 | TRBJ1-2
TGTGCCAGCAGTCCGCCGGGAGACTATCAGCCCCAGCATTTT | CASSPPGDYQPQHF | TRBV28 | - | - | TRBJ1-5
TGTGCCAGCTCGCCCTACTGGGACCAGGGGGCTAGCACAGATACGCAGTATTTT | CASSPYWDQGASTDTQYF | TRBV28 | - | TRBD1 | TRBJ2-3
TGTGCCAGTAGTATTTGGGTCTCAGACAGGGCAACAGATACGCAGTATTTT | CASSIWVSDRATDTQYF | TRBV19 | few | TRBD1 | TRBJ2-3
TGTGCCAGCTCACCAGGGCAGGCGGGGACCGAGGGCTATGGCTACACCTTC | CASSPGQAGTEGYGYTF | TRBV18 | - | - | TRBJ1-2
TGTGCCAGCAATTACGCAGGAGTTAACTATGGCTACACCTTC | CASNYAGVNYGYTF | TRBV6-5 | - | - | TRBJ1-2
TGTGCCAGCAAGGTGGCAGATTCACCCCTCCACTTT | CASKVADSPLHF | TRBV6-5 | - | - | TRBJ1-6
TGTGCCAGCAGTCTCCGCGGGAGGAACACTGAAGCTTTCTTT | CASSLRGRNTEAFF | TRBV6-6 | - | - | TRBJ1-1
TGTGCCAGCAGCTTAGGACTACCCGTCTACAATGAGCAGTTCTTC | CASSLGLPVYNEQFF | TRBV7-2 | - | - | TRBJ2-1
TGTGCCAGCAGCTTAGAGGGACAGGGGTACCATGAGCAGTTCTTC | CASSLEGQGYHEQFF | TRBV7-8 | - | TRBD1 | TRBJ2-1
TGCGCCAGCAGCTTGTTGAGTCTGAGCTCCTATAATTCACCCCTCCACTTT | CASSLLSLSSYNSPLHF | TRBV5-1 | - | - | TRBJ1-6
TGTGCCAGCAGTCCCCTGACAGGGCCCATCTCTGGGGCCAACGTCCTGACTTTC | CASSPLTGPISGANVLTF | TRBV27 | - | TRBD1 | TRBJ2-6
TGTGCCAGCAGCTTAGAAGGGAACGCATACAATGAGCAGTTCTTC | CASSLEGNAYNEQFF | TRBV11-3 | - | - | TRBJ2-1
TGTGCCAGCAGCTTAGTCACACAGAGTCGCAGGGCAGCTTTCTTT | CASSLVTQSRRAAFF | TRBV11-2 | - | - | TRBJ1-1
TGCGCCAGCAGCTTGGATCCAGCGGGGAGCACAGATACGCAGTATTTT | CASSLDPAGSTDTQYF | TRBV5-1 | - | TRBD2 | TRBJ2-3
TGTGCCAGTAGTATAGGAGGCGAGCAGTTCTTC | CASSIGGEQFF | TRBV19 | - | - | TRBJ2-1
TGTGCCAGCAGCCCTCAGGGGTTCCAAGAGACCCAGTACTTC | CASSPQGFQETQYF | TRBV7-3 | - | - | TRBJ2-5
TGCAGCGTTGCCGGTCGGACAGGGCTTGCAGATACGCAGTATTTT | CSVAGRTGLADTQYF | TRBV29-1 | - | TRBD1 | TRBJ2-3
TGTGCCAGCAGAAACACGGTAGGGGGCAATCAGCCCCAGCATTTT | CASRNTVGGNQPQHF | TRBV6-6 | once | - | TRBJ1-5
TGTGCCAGCAGTGCACGGGAGGAGGAAAAACTGTTTTTT | CASSAREEEKLFF | TRBV6-6 | - | - | TRBJ1-4
TGTGCCAGTAGTATTTGGGGGGCCGACAATGAGCAGTTCTTC | CASSIWGADNEQFF | TRBV19 | - | - | TRBJ2-1
TGTGCCAGCAGCTTATTAAACAATGAGCAGTTCTTC | CASSLLNNEQFF | TRBV7-8 | - | - | TRBJ2-1
TGTGCCAGCAGCTACCGGACAGGGAGCTACGAGCAGTACTTC | CASSYRTGSYEQYF | TRBV5-4 | - | TRBD1 | TRBJ2-7
TGTGCCTGGAGATTGGCTAGCGCTACCTACGAGCAGTACTTC | CAWRLASATYEQYF | TRBV30 | once | - | TRBJ2-7
TGTGCCAGCAGCGCGCCGGGACAGGGGTTAAGTGAAAAACTGTTTTTT | CASSAPGQGLSEKLFF | TRBV9 | once | TRBD1 | TRBJ1-4
TGTGCCAGCTCGTCAGGGAGCGGGTTATCCTACAATGAGCAGTTCTTC | CASSSGSGLSYNEQFF | TRBV6-4 | - | - | TRBJ2-1
TGTGCCAGTAAACGCAATGGGGATAATTCACCCCTCCACTTT | CASKRNGDNSPLHF | TRBV19 | - | - | TRBJ1-6
TGTGCCAGCAGCGGGGTCGGTTTCGAGCAGTACTTC | CASSGVGFEQYF | TRBV5-6 | - | - | TRBJ2-7
TGCGCCAGCAGCCACACTAGCGGGGGCTCAGATACGCAGTATTTT | CASSHTSGGSDTQYF | TRBV5-1 | few | TRBD2 | TRBJ2-3
TGTGCCAGCAGGGACTCTGCGGGTCCCTATAATTCACCCCTCCACTTT | CASRDSAGPYNSPLHF | TRBV6-6 | - | - | TRBJ1-6
TGTGCCAGCACTAGGGACAGGGACACTGAAGCTTTCTTT | CASTRDRDTEAFF | TRBV2 | - | TRBD1 | TRBJ1-1
TGTGCCAGCAGCCCCGTCGTAGGGCTGGGGGAAAAACTGTTTTTT | CASSPVVGLGEKLFF | TRBV11-2 | - | - | TRBJ1-4
TGTGCCGGCTGGGTTGGGGGGACTTCCCCCCTCCACTTT | CAGWVGGTSPLHF | TRBV6-1 | - | - | TRBJ1-6
TGTGCCAGCAGCTTAGATCAATCCAGGGTGGGCGCCGGGGAGCTGTTTTTT | CASSLDQSRVGAGELFF | TRBV11-3 | - | - | TRBJ2-2
TGTGCCAGCAGTTACCGTGGACAGGGCAGGGACACCATATATTTT | CASSYRGQGRDTIYF | TRBV6-5 | - | TRBD1 | TRBJ1-3
TGTGCCAGCAGCTTAGCTAGCAGGCTAGATACGCAGTATTTT | CASSLASRLDTQYF | TRBV7-2 | - | - | TRBJ2-3
TGTGCCAGCAGCTTTCGGGGAGGCTACACCTTC | CASSFRGGYTF | TRBV11-1 | - | - | TRBJ1-2
TGTGCCAGCAGTGAAGGGCTGATCCCTTCCTACGAGCAGTACTTC | CASSEGLIPSYEQYF | TRBV2 | - | - | TRBJ2-7
TGTGCCAGTAGCCCCGGGTGGGAGGGTGGGGCCAATCAGCCCCAGCATTTT | CASSPGWEGGANQPQHF | TRBV19 | - | - | TRBJ1-5
TGCGCCAGCAGCTTGGATTACAATGAGCAGTTCTTC | CASSLDYNEQFF | TRBV5-1 | - | - | TRBJ2-1
TGTGCCAGCAGCTTAGGGTCAGATACGCAGTATTTT | CASSLGSDTQYF | TRBV11-3 | - | - | TRBJ2-3
TGTGCCAGCAGCGTGGTTTTGGACAGGGGTGATTCACCCCTCCACTTT | CASSVVLDRGDSPLHF | TRBV13 | once | TRBD1 | TRBJ1-6
TGTGCCAGCAGTCCGCGGACTAGCGGGGGCGGGGAGCTGTTTTTT | CASSPRTSGGGELFF | TRBV2 | - | TRBD2 | TRBJ2-2
TGTGCCAGCCGGACGGGACTTAATGAAAAACTGTTTTTT | CASRTGLNEKLFF | TRBV27 | once | - | TRBJ1-4
TGTGCCAGCAGCGTAGTTGGACAGTCGGACATTGATACGCAGTATTTT | CASSVVGQSDIDTQYF | TRBV9 | - | - | TRBJ2-3
TGTGCCAGTAGTTCGGCGGCGGAGAATCAGCCCCAGCATTTT | CASSSAAENQPQHF | TRBV19 | - | - | TRBJ1-5
TGTGCCAGCAGCTCGGGACAGGGAGGAAACACCATATATTTT | CASSSGQGGNTIYF | TRBV7-6 | - | TRBD1 | TRBJ1-3
TGTGCCAGCAGTTTCGGGCAGGGGGAGACCCAGTACTTC | CASSFGQGETQYF | TRBV28 | - | - | TRBJ2-5
TGTGCCAGCTCACCAGGGGGCGAAACTGAAGCTTTCTTT | CASSPGGETEAFF | TRBV18 | - | - | TRBJ1-1
TGTGCCAGTCGACAGGGGCGTAGAGGCGGGCTAACCGGGGAGCTGTTTTTT | CASRQGRRGGLTGELFF | TRBV28 | once | TRBD1 | TRBJ2-2
TGTGCCAGCAGCCGGAAGACAGCCGACAATTCACCCCTCCACTTT | CASSRKTADNSPLHF | TRBV4-2 | - | - | TRBJ1-6
TGTGCCAGCAGTTCGGGGGGTTCGACTAATGAAAAACTGTTTTTT | CASSSGGSTNEKLFF | TRBV28 | - | - | TRBJ1-4
TGTGCCATGGGCCCGGGGGGCCCCTACAATGAGCAGTTCTTC | CAMGPGGPYNEQFF | TRBV10-3 | - | - | TRBJ2-1
TGTGCCAGCAGCTTGTCATGGATCTCCTATAATTCACCCCTCCACTTT | CASSLSWISYNSPLHF | TRBV5-4 | once | - | TRBJ1-6
TGTGCCAGCAGCTGGCGACCGGGACTAGCTGGCGATACGCAGTATTTT | CASSWRPGLAGDTQYF | TRBV7-8 | once | TRBD2 | TRBJ2-3
TGTGCCAGTAGTAGTCAGGTAAATCAGCCCCAGCATTTT | CASSSQVNQPQHF | TRBV19 | - | - | TRBJ1-5
TGTGCCAGCTCACCGGGGGAGACCCAGTACTTC | CASSPGETQYF | TRBV18 | - | - | TRBJ2-5